This T cell receptor (beta chain) derives from a study of T cell repertoires in cytomegalovirus infection. The wider study: Public TCR beta signatures provided an indication of both CMV infection and a matching HLA type. The study's findings and limits: It was HLA-C-restricted CMV-specific TCR beta clonotypes that dominated the response ex vivo.

The CDR3 extends over 15 amino acids. Trimming pared 6 bases from V and 0 bases from J, leaving 15 bases between. This clonotype was seen a few times. Antigen unknown. TCRdb redid the calling of the reads with MiXCR, one entry per CDR3 protein. In the table there are about 490,000 distinct CDR3 sequences, more than 25% of which are singletons. The sample was PBMCs. This TCR came from a human donor in good health (CMV status not recorded). Some clones in this sample may be carry-over from other donors' samples. The J gene is TRBJ2-7, the V gene TRBV12-3 or TRBV12-4; D is undetermined. CDR3 DNA: TGTGCCAGCAGCGCCCGAGACGGTATCTCCTACGAGCAGTACTTC. The encoded protein is CASSARDGISYEQYF.